The next 18 T cell receptor beta chains were all read from a single sample in a study of Graves' ophthalmopathy and Graves' hyperthyroidism. The authors amplified TCR beta CDR3 regions from RNA transcripts. An initial RT-PCR round employing HTBI primers preceded a second-round multiplex PCR. Each CDR3 protein gets one entry after TCRdb re-called the multiplex PCR reads with MiXCR. This table has 350,000 to 450,000 distinct CDR3 sequences, around 21% appearing once. The sequenced material came from peripheral blood. The source of these receptors is a woman aged 18-35 years with stable Graves' hyperthyroidism.

This clonotype has at least ten counts. The chain recombines TRBV29-1 with TRBJ1-1; D remains unclear. V was cut by 8 bases and J by 1 base, with 14 bases left in between. Looked up from germline, CDR1 is SQVTM and CDR2 is ANQGSEA. CDR3 length: 13 residues. The CDR3 region is CSSANQGNTEAFF. CDR3 nucleotide sequence: TGCAGCTCGGCGAACCAAGGGAACACTGAAGCTTTCTTT. Full variable domain (missing parts from reference TRBV29-1 and TRBJ1-1): SAVISQKPSRDICQRGTSLTIQCQVDSQVTMMFWYRQQPGQSLTLIATANQGSEATYESGFVIDKFPISRPNLTFSTLTVSNMSPEDSSIYLCSSANQGNTEAFFGQGTRLTVV.

The chain recombines TRBV2 with TRBJ2-7; possibly TRBD1 for D (5 bases). Germline V gene sequence: CDR1 SNHLY, CDR2 FYNNEI. CDR3 length: 15 amino acids. With 4 bases removed from V and 5 bases from J, the gap between germline ends came to 18 bases. CDR3 region: CASSAGSTIYHEQYF. The CDR3 DNA reads as TGTGCCAGCAGTGCAGGGTCTACAATCTACCACGAGCAGTACTTC.

This clonotype has just a few counts. Being one base from a much bigger clone, this may be a read error. This CDR3 fails to terminate in the conserved phenylalanine or tryptophan, so it likely reflects a read error. The rearrangement links TRBV30 to TRBJ2-7; D may correspond to TRBD1 or TRBD2 (5 bases each). Trimming took off 3 bases at V and 2 bases at J, with 14 bases between the two ends. The CDR3 loop spans 14 amino acids. CDR1 and CDR2 (germline): GTSNPN, SVGIG (reference sequence). CDR3 nucleotides: TGTGCCTGGAGCTCAGGGACGGGACCCTACGAGCAGTACTAC. This codes for CAWSSGTGPYEQYY.

This clonotype was detected ten times or more. The V gene is TRBV11-2, the J gene TRBJ2-2, with 10 bases lining up with TRBD2. CDR3 size: 17 residues. CDR1 is SGHAT, CDR2 FQNNGV, per germline. The V and J ends lost 1 base and 7 bases, in that order; junction bases with no gene match: 9. CDR3 amino acids: CASSLVASGRFGGELFF. The CDR3 bases are TGTGCCAGCAGCTTAGTGGCTAGCGGGAGATTTGGCGGGGAGCTGTTTTTT.

This chain uses TRBV6-5 with TRBJ2-7; no firm D call. Germline CDR1 reads MNHEY; CDR2 reads SVGAGI. V lost 0 bases, J lost 2 bases, and 17 bases lay in between. This CDR3 has 17 amino acids. The CDR3 here is CASSYSYSGNFPYEQYV. The CDR3 DNA follows: TGTGCCAGCAGTTACTCATACTCGGGCAATTTCCCCTACGAGCAGTACGTC.

There are a few counts of this clonotype. J is TRBJ2-5 and V is TRBV20-1, with 7 nucleotides matching TRBD1. The V and J ends lost 6 bases and 0 bases, in that order; junction bases with no gene match: 19. The CDR3 loop spans 18 amino acids. Germline CDR1 reads DFQATT; CDR2 reads SNEGSKA (reference sequence). Written as DNA, the CDR3 is TGCAGTGCCCTATTTCCGGGACAGCGAACTCCCTACCAAGAGACCCAGTACTTC. Translated: CSALFPGQRTPYQETQYF.

This clonotype was counted between two and nine times. An end of the junction does not agree with germline; a read error may underlie this. This chain uses TRBV28 with TRBJ2-3, with 7 bases aligning to TRBD2. From germline, CDR1 is MDHEN and CDR2 SYDVKM. The CDR3 totals 18 residues. CDR3 bases: TGTGCCAGCAGCGAGGGACTCCGGACTAGAGGTCTCCCAGATACGCGGTATTTT. It translates to CASSEGLRTRGLPDTRYF.

This clonotype appeared many times. The V call is TRBV29-1, the J call TRBJ1-2; D may be TRBD1 (5 bases). V was trimmed by 5 bases and J by 8 bases, leaving 18 bases between them. Germline CDR1 SQVTM, CDR2 ANQGSEA. The length of the CDR3 is 13 residues. The CDR3 DNA reads TGCAGCGTTTTTATAGGGGACGCATGGGGCTACACCTTC. Translating gives CSVFIGDAWGYTF.

The CDR3 DNA is TGTGCCAGCAGTCCCGACCACAGGGTAGGCACCCAGCATTTT. Its protein product is CASSPDHRVGTQHF. V and J are TRBV27 and TRBJ1-5; possible D gene TRBD1, 6 bases. The germline V gene has CDR1 MNHEY and CDR2 SMNVEV (reference sequence). CDR3 size: 14 residues. V lost 5 bases to trimming and J lost 11 bases, with 19 bases between them.

This clonotype was observed many times. V and J are TRBV20-1 and TRBJ2-7; D uncertain. This CDR3 spans 13 amino acids. V gave up 1 base and J gave up 0 bases, with 7 bases separating them. Per germline, CDR1 DFQATT and CDR2 SNEGSKA (reference sequence). The CDR3 region is CSARVLHSYEQYF. CDR3 coding DNA: TGCAGTGCTAGAGTGCTCCACTCCTACGAGCAGTACTTC.

The count of this clonotype is one. V is TRBV20-1 and J is TRBJ1-1; no reliable D call. Germline assignment: CDR1 DFQATT and CDR2 SNEGSKA (reference sequence). V was pared by 6 bases and J by 10 bases, with 15 bases between. The CDR3 runs 11 residues. This chain's CDR3 is CSAEGGRAAFF. The DNA for the CDR3 is TGCAGTGCCGAGGGAGGTAGGGCAGCTTTCTTT.

The sample holds many counts of this clonotype. The V and J genes are TRBV28 and TRBJ1-5, with 7 bases fitting TRBD1. V trimming: 5 bases; J trimming: 0 bases; junction bases outside the gene matches: 13. CDR3 length equals 18 residues. Germline CDR1 and CDR2: MDHEN and SYDVKM. The chain's CDR3 is CASSPYPTGRYSNQPQHF. CDR3 nucleotides: TGTGCCAGCAGTCCGTATCCGACAGGGCGCTATAGCAATCAGCCCCAGCATTTT. Variable domain in full (rest from reference TRBV28 and TRBJ1-5): DVKVTQSSRYLVKRTGEKVFLECVQDMDHENMFWYRQDPGLGLRLIYFSYDVKMKEKGDIPEGYSVSREKKERFSLILESASTNQTSMYLCASSPYPTGRYSNQPQHFGDGTRLSIL.

This clonotype was recorded only once. The J gene is TRBJ2-4, the V gene TRBV9; 11 bases match TRBD1. The germline CDR1 and CDR2 sequences are SGDLS and YYNGEE. The trim removed 3 bases at V and 2 bases at J, leaving 4 bases unmatched. There are 16 residues in the CDR3. The CDR3, as DNA: TGTGCCAGCAGCGCGGGACAGGGGGGTCCCAAAAACATTCAGTACTTC. Translated, it gives CASSAGQGGPKNIQYF.

This clonotype has a count of ten or more. The V and J genes are TRBV20-1 and TRBJ2-3; D not resolved. CDR1 is DFQATT and CDR2 is SNEGSKA in the germline V gene (reference sequence). Trimming cost V 2 bases and J 2 bases, with 8 bases left between them. The CDR3 is made up of 13 amino acids. CDR3 DNA sequence: TGCAGTGCTAGACCCTCCCTCACAGATACGCAGTATTTT. Protein sequence: CSARPSLTDTQYF.

In this sample, this clonotype turned up many times. The CDR3 DNA is TGTGCCAGCAGCGAAACAGGGTTTCGGGAGACCCAGTACTTC. Translated, it gives CASSETGFRETQYF. The V and J genes are TRBV5-5 and TRBJ2-5, with D perhaps TRBD1 (6 bases). This CDR3 has 14 residues. The germline gives CDR1 SGHKS, CDR2 YYEKEE (reference sequence). Deletions cut 4 bases from V and 5 bases from J, with 15 bases between.

Of note for this clonotype: A much larger clone lies one base from this, so it may be a read error. The rearrangement joins TRBV7-2 to TRBJ2-7; the D gene is possibly TRBD1 (5 bases). CDR1 is SGHTA and CDR2 is FQGNSA in the germline V gene. The CDR3 length is 13 residues. CDR3 in amino acids: CASSLPDSHEQDF. The CDR3 nucleotides are TGTGCCAGCAGCTTACCTGACAGCCACGAGCAGGACTTC. Complete variable domain (other parts from reference TRBV7-2 and TRBJ2-7): GAGVSQSPSNKVTEKGKDVELRCDPISGHTALYWYRQSLGQGLEFLIYFQGNSAPDKSGLPSDRFSAERTGGSVSTLTIQRTQQEDSAVYLCASSLPDSHEQDFGPGTRLTVT.

This clonotype showed up many times. The gene calls are TRBV3-1 and TRBJ2-7; 8 bases align to TRBD1. V shed 4 bases and J 3 bases; nucleotides not matched to a gene: 5. Germline values: CDR1 LGHDT, CDR2 YNNKEL (reference sequence). The CDR3 is 14 residues long. CDR3 nucleotides: TGTGCCAGCAGCCCGTGGGGGACAGGCTACGAGCAGTACTTC. This encodes CASSPWGTGYEQYF.

Notes on this clonotype: Here the CDR3 omits its conserved ending phenylalanine or tryptophan, so a read error is the likely source. The chain employs TRBV27 and TRBJ2-7, with 7 bases lining up with TRBD2. The CDR3 is 11 residues long. The germline CDR1 and CDR2 sequences are MNHEY and SMNVEV (reference sequence). As DNA, the CDR3 is TGTGCGAGCGGGAAACTAGCCGTGCAGTACTAC. This sequence encodes CASGKLAVQYY.